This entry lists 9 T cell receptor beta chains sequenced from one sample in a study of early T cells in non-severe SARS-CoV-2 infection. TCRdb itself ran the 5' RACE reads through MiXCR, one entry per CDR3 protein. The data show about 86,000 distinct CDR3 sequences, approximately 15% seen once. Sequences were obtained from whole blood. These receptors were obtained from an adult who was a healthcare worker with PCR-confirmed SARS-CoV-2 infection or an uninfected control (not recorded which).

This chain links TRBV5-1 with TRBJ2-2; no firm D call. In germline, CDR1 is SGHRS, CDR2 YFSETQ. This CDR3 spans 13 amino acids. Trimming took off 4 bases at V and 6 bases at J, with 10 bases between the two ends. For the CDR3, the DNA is TGCGCCAGCAGCCTTCAACCGCCCGGGGAGCTGTTTTTT. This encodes CASSLQPPGELFF.

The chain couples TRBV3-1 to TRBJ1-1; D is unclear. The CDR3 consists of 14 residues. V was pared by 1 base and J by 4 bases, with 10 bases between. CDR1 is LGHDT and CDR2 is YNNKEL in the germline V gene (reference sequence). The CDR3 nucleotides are TGTGCCAGCAGCCAAGTAGAGGGAGGCACTGAAGCTTTCTTT. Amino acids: CASSQVEGGTEAFF.

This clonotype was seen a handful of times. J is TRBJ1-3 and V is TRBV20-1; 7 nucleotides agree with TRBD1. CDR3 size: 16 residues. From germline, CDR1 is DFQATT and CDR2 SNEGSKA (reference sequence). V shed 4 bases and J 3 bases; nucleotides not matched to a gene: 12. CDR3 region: CSAKSPTGFGGNTIYF. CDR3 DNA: TGCAGTGCTAAATCCCCGACAGGGTTCGGTGGAAACACCATATATTTT.

The CDR3 loop is CAWRFLGGSGANVLTF. In nucleotides, the CDR3 is TGTGCCTGGAGGTTCCTGGGTGGCTCTGGGGCCAACGTCCTGACTTTC. The chain employs TRBV30 and TRBJ2-6; D unclear. From germline, CDR1 is GTSNPN and CDR2 SVGIG (reference sequence). This CDR3 spans 16 amino acids. V was pared by 3 bases and J by 0 bases, with 12 bases between. The whole variable domain, filled in from reference TRBV30 and TRBJ2-6, reads SQTIHQWPATLVQPVGSPLSLECTVEGTSNPNLYWYRQAAGRGLQLLFYSVGIGQISSEVPQNLSASRPQDRQFILSSKKLLLSDSGFYLCAWRFLGGSGANVLTFGAGSRLTVL.

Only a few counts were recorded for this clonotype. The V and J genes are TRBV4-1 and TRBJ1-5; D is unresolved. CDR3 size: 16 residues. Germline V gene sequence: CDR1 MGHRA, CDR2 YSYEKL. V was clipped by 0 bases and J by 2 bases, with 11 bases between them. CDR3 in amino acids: CASSQEGRGGNQPQHF. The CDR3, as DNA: TGCGCCAGCAGCCAAGAAGGACGGGGTGGCAATCAGCCCCAGCATTTT.

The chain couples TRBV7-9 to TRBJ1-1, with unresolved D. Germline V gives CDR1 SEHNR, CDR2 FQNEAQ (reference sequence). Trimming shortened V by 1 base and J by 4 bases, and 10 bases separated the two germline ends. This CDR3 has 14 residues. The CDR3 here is CASSLVAEVTEAFF. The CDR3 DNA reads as TGTGCCAGCAGCTTAGTGGCGGAAGTCACTGAAGCTTTCTTT.

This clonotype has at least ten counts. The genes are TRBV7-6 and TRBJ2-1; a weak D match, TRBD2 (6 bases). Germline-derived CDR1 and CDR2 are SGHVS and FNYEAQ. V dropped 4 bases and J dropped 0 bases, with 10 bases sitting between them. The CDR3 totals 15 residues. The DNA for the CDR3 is TGTGCCAGCAGCTCAGCGGGCAGCTCCTACAATGAGCAGTTCTTC. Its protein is CASSSAGSSYNEQFF.

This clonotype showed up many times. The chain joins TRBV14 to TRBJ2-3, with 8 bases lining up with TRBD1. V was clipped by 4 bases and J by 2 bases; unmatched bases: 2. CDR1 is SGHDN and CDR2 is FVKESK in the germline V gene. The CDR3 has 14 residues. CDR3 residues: CASSRTGTTDTQYF. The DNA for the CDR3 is TGTGCCAGCAGCCGGACAGGGACCACAGATACGCAGTATTTT.

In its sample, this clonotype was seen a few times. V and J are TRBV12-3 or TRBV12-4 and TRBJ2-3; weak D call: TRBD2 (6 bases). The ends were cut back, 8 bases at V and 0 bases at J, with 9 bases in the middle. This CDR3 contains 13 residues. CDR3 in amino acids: CASAGWSTDTQYF. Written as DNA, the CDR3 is TGTGCCAGCGCGGGGTGGAGCACAGATACGCAGTATTTT.